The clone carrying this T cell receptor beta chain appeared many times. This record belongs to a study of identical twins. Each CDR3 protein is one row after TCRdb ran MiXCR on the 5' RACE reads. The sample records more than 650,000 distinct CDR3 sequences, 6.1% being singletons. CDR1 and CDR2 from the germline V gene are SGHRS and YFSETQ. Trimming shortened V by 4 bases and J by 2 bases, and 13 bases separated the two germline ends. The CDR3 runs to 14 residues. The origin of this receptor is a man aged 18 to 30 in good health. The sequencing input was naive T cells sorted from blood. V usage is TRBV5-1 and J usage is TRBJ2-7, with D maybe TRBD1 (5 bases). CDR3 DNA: TGCGCCAGCAGCCCGGCAGGGTCTGCCTACGAGCAGTACTTC. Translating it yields CASSPAGSAYEQYF.